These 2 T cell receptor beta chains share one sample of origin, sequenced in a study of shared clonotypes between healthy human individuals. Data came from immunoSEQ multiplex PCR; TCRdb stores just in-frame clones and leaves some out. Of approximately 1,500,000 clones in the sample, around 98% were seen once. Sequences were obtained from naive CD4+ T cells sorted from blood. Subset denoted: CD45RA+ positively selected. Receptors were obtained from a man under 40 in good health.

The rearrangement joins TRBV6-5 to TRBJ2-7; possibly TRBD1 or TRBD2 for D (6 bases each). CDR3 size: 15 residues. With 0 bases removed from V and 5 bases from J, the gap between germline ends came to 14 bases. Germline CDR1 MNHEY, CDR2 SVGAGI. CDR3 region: CASSYSGGQIHEQYF. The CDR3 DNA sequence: TGTGCCAGCAGTTACTCCGGGGGCCAGATCCACGAGCAGTACTTC.

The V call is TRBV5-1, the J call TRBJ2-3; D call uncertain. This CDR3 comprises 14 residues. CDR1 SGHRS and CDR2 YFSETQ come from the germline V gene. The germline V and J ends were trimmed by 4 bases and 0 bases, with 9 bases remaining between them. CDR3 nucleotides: TGCGCCAGCAGCGTGGGTACGAGCACAGATACGCAGTATTTT. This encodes CASSVGTSTDTQYF.